Shown below are 27 T cell receptor beta chains from a single sample sequenced in a study of PD-L1 blockade in urothelial cancer. The time point was: peripheral blood 6 weeks after treatment start. Libraries were prepared by immunoSEQ multiplex PCR; TCRdb keeps only in-frame clonotypes and omits some of them. The sample contains nearly 50,000 clones, roughly 84% of which appear only once. The starting material was PBMCs, obtained around atezolizumab (anti-PD-L1) treatment. All receptors come from a man aged 50-60 years with urothelial cancer.

The chain links TRBV11-3 to TRBJ2-2; TRBD2 matches 7 bases. Germline V gives CDR1 SGHNT, CDR2 YENEEA. Losses at the gene ends were 5 bases for V and 0 bases for J; bases not matched to a gene: 18. CDR3 length: 20 amino acids. This CDR3 reads CASSRNQIPLAGTNTGELFF. Written as DNA, the CDR3 is TGTGCCAGCAGCCGAAATCAAATCCCCTTAGCGGGTACGAACACCGGGGAGCTGTTTTTT.

This chain joins TRBV7-2 and TRBJ1-6; 8 bases are shared with TRBD1. Per germline, CDR1 SGHTA and CDR2 FQGNSA. This CDR3 spans 15 amino acids. Germline trimming cut 4 bases from V and 7 bases from J; bases unmatched to any gene: 6. The CDR3 reads CASSSRDRNNSPLHF. CDR3 coding DNA: TGTGCCAGCAGCTCTCGGGACAGGAACAATTCACCCCTCCACTTT.

This clone appeared a few times. The rearrangement joins TRBV30 to TRBJ1-1; D remains ambiguous. Germline CDR1 and CDR2: GTSNPN and SVGIG (reference sequence). Trimming took off 2 bases at V and 1 base at J, with 8 bases between the two ends. The CDR3 has 13 residues. As DNA, the CDR3 is TGTGCCTGGAGTCAATACAGGAACACTGAAGCTTTCTTT. This encodes CAWSQYRNTEAFF.

This clone appeared a single time. V and J are TRBV5-1 and TRBJ2-7, with TRBD2 as a possible D gene (7 bases). Germline V gives CDR1 SGHRS, CDR2 YFSETQ. The CDR3 totals 18 residues. Deletions cut 4 bases from V and 0 bases from J, with 23 bases between. The CDR3 region is CASSRGGVSGGSSYEQYF. Written as DNA, the CDR3 is TGCGCCAGCAGCCGAGGGGGGGTGTCGGGGGGCAGCTCCTACGAGCAGTACTTC.

This clone came up once. J is TRBJ2-3 and V is TRBV6-5; 8 bases fit TRBD1. CDR1 is MNHEY, CDR2 SVGAGI, per germline. CDR3 size: 15 residues. J lost 1 base, V lost 9 bases, and 9 bases had no gene match. The chain's CDR3 is CASKGQGGGTDTQYF. For the CDR3, the DNA is TGTGCCAGTAAAGGACAGGGTGGTGGCACAGATACGCAGTATTTT.

CDR3: CASSLSLAGTTDTQYF. In nucleotides, the CDR3 is TGCGCCAGCAGCTTAAGTCTAGCGGGGACCACAGATACGCAGTATTTT. J is TRBJ2-3 and V is TRBV5-1; TRBD2 aligns across 9 bases. Trimming cost V 2 bases and J 2 bases; bases outside gene matches: 6. This CDR3 spans 16 amino acids. Per the germline V gene, CDR1 is SGHRS and CDR2 is YFSETQ.

This chain joins TRBV5-1 and TRBJ1-4; possibly TRBD1 for D (5 bases). Germline CDR1 SGHRS, CDR2 YFSETQ. Trimming shortened V by 5 bases and J by 7 bases, and 18 bases separated the two germline ends. CDR3 length: 15 amino acids. CDR3 loop: CASSSLGGVGEKLFF. In DNA, the CDR3 is TGCGCCAGCAGTTCCCTTGGGGGGGTCGGTGAAAAACTGTTTTTT.

V usage is TRBV14 and J usage is TRBJ2-7; D is perhaps TRBD2 (6 bases). CDR1 is SGHDN, CDR2 FVKESK, per germline. The CDR3 sequence is 16 residues long. Trimming shortened V by 4 bases and J by 0 bases, and 16 bases separated the two germline ends. CDR3 DNA sequence: TGTGCCAGCAGCCCAAGAGGAGGGCTAAGCTCCTACGAGCAGTACTTC. Its translation: CASSPRGGLSSYEQYF.

The CDR3 sequence: CASSIVSGANVLTF. As DNA, the CDR3 is TGTGCCAGCAGCATTGTCTCTGGGGCCAACGTCCTGACTTTC. The J gene is TRBJ2-6, the V gene TRBV2; D unresolved. V shed 6 bases and J shed 0 bases, with 6 bases lying between them. Germline CDR1 and CDR2: SNHLY and FYNNEI. The CDR3 runs 14 residues.

CDR3 protein: CASSIRTSGRTYEQYF. CDR3 coding DNA: TGTGCCAGTAGTATAAGGACTAGCGGGAGGACCTACGAGCAGTACTTC. The chain employs TRBV19 and TRBJ2-7, with 14 bases identical to TRBD2. Germline V gene data show CDR1 as LNHDA and CDR2 as SQIVND (reference sequence). J lost 2 bases, V lost 2 bases, and 2 bases had no gene match. This CDR3 comprises 16 residues.

This chain connects TRBV13 to TRBJ2-3, with a tentative D call TRBD2 (5 bases). V dropped 4 bases and J dropped 4 bases, with 9 bases sitting between them. The CDR3 contains 13 residues. Germline values: CDR1 PRHDT, CDR2 FYEKMQ (reference sequence). The CDR3 loop reads CASSSSSADTQYF. In DNA form, the CDR3 reads TGTGCCAGCAGCTCCAGTAGCGCAGATACGCAGTATTTT.

This rearrangement joins TRBV7-6 to TRBJ1-6; TRBD1 agrees at 7 bases. The CDR3 consists of 15 residues. The junction had 4 bases not matched to a gene; V was cut back by 7 bases and J by 1 base. Germline assignment: CDR1 SGHVS and CDR2 FNYEAQ. As DNA, the CDR3 is TGTGCCAGCACCGTGACAGGGTCCTATAATTCACCCCTCCACTTT. It is translated as CASTVTGSYNSPLHF. Variable domain in full (rest from reference TRBV7-6 and TRBJ1-6): GAGVSQSPRYKVTKRGQDVALRCDPISGHVSLYWYRQALGQGPEFLTYFNYEAQQDKSGLPNDRFSAERPEGSISTLTIQRTEQRDSAMYRCASTVTGSYNSPLHFGNGTRLTVT.

The chain combines TRBV6-1 with TRBJ2-3; 10 bases match TRBD1. V lost 3 bases to trimming and J lost 2 bases; unmatched junction nucleotides: 5. The CDR3 consists of 16 residues. Germline assignment: CDR1 MNHNS and CDR2 SASEGT. For the CDR3, the DNA is TGTGCCAGCAGTGATCGGGACAGGGGTTACACAGATACGCAGTATTTT. Its translation is CASSDRDRGYTDTQYF.

V usage is TRBV6-6 and J usage is TRBJ1-4, with TRBD1 as a possible D gene (6 bases). In germline, CDR1 is MNHNY, CDR2 SVGAGI (reference sequence). This CDR3 has 14 residues. Trimming removed 2 bases from V and 7 bases from J, with 11 bases in between. This CDR3 is CASSYTRQVEKLFF. Here the CDR3 DNA reads TGTGCCAGCAGTTACACCCGACAGGTTGAAAAACTGTTTTTT.

The CDR3 DNA reads as TGCGCCAGCAGCCTCGGGACTAGCGGGAGTTTTGGCAATGAGCAGTTCTTC. It encodes CASSLGTSGSFGNEQFF. This chain links TRBV4-3 with TRBJ2-1; TRBD2 matches at 14 bases. The CDR3 runs 17 residues. V dropped 4 bases and J dropped 6; count of bases not matched to a gene: 8. The germline gives CDR1 LGHNA, CDR2 YSLEER.

The chain employs TRBV5-8 and TRBJ1-5; no clear D gene. The germline V gene has CDR1 SGHTS and CDR2 YDEGEE. The CDR3 is 20 residues long. The V gene lost 1 base and the J gene lost 0 bases, with 23 bases spanning the gap. The DNA of the CDR3 is TGTGCCAGCAGCTTGCCCCTCCGAAGACACCAAAAAAGTAGCAATCAGCCCCAGCATTTT. Protein sequence: CASSLPLRRHQKSSNQPQHF.

This sequence joins TRBV10-3 and TRBJ2-2, with 8 bases fitting TRBD1. This CDR3 is 14 amino acids long. Trimming removed 8 bases from V and 5 bases from J; junction bases left unmatched: 7. The germline V gene encodes CDR1 ENHRY and CDR2 SYGVKD. The DNA for the CDR3 is TGTGCCATCGCCTGGACAGGGAGTACCGGGGAGCTGTTTTTT. As protein: CAIAWTGSTGELFF.

The chain joins TRBV19 to TRBJ1-5; 9 bases map to TRBD1. V lost 10 bases and J lost 7; bases outside the gene matches: 11. The CDR3 spans 14 residues. Germline CDR1 LNHDA, CDR2 SQIVND (reference sequence). CDR3 protein: CATTGTGGWQPQHF. CDR3 in DNA: TGTGCCACTACCGGCACAGGGGGCTGGCAGCCCCAGCATTTT. The full variable domain, in which reference TRBV19 and TRBJ1-5 provide the parts outside the CDR3, is DGGITQSPKYLFRKEGQNVTLSCEQNLNHDAMYWYRQDPGQGLRLIYYSQIVNDFQKGDIAEGYSVSREKKESFPLTVTSAQKNPTAFYLCATTGTGGWQPQHFGDGTRLSIL.

This chain connects TRBV14 to TRBJ2-3; TRBD1 is a possible D gene (5 bases). Germline CDR1 reads SGHDN; CDR2 reads FVKESK. This CDR3 contains 15 residues. V was cut by 3 bases and J by 1 base, with 11 bases left in between. The DNA for the CDR3 is TGTGCCAGCAGCCACAGAAAAGGGGGCACAGATACGCAGTATTTT. This translates into CASSHRKGGTDTQYF.

CDR3 protein: CASSPFPGNEKLFF. The CDR3 bases are TGCGCCAGCAGCCCGTTCCCCGGTAATGAAAAACTGTTTTTT. The rearrangement joins TRBV5-1 to TRBJ1-4; no definite D call. Germline CDR1 and CDR2: SGHRS and YFSETQ. V was shortened by 4 bases and J by 4 bases, with 11 bases between the two germline ends. The CDR3 runs to 14 residues.

V and J are TRBV14 and TRBJ1-2, with 8 nucleotides matching TRBD1. V was clipped by 4 bases and J by 6 bases; unmatched bases: 10. In germline, CDR1 is SGHDN, CDR2 FVKESK. CDR3 length: 15 amino acids. Here the CDR3 DNA reads TGTGCCAGCAGCCTTTGGGGCAGGGGGCCGAATGGCTACACCTTC. The encoded protein is CASSLWGRGPNGYTF.

In this sample, this clone turned up once. V and J are TRBV28 and TRBJ2-6; a weak D match, TRBD2 (6 bases). V was clipped by 5 bases and J by 1 base, with 12 bases between them. Germline-derived CDR1 and CDR2 are MDHEN and SYDVKM. The CDR3 spans 16 residues. CDR3 loop: CASSRRTISGANVLTF. The CDR3 nucleotides read TGTGCCAGCAGTCGTAGGACTATTTCTGGGGCCAACGTCCTGACTTTC.

J is TRBJ2-3 and V is TRBV6-1; 7 bases line up with TRBD1. V shed 8 bases and J 1 base; nucleotides not matched to a gene: 3. The CDR3 runs to 13 residues. Germline loops: CDR1 MNHNS, CDR2 SASEGT. The CDR3 coding sequence is TGTGCCAGCGAGAGGGGGCGCACAGATACGCAGTATTTT. Protein: CASERGRTDTQYF.

The chain is built from TRBV6-4 and TRBJ2-1; TRBD2 agrees at 11 bases. Germline V gene data show CDR1 as MRHNA and CDR2 as SNTAGT. V shed 5 bases and J 5 bases; nucleotides not matched to a gene: 5. The CDR3 runs to 15 residues. The CDR3 loop is CASSTGTSGDNEQFF. The CDR3 region has the DNA TGTGCCAGCAGTACCGGGACTAGCGGTGACAATGAGCAGTTCTTC.

The V gene is TRBV7-6, the J gene TRBJ1-3; 10 bases match TRBD1. The CDR3 sequence is 16 residues long. The J segment lost 4 bases and the V segment lost 4 bases, leaving 7 bases of the junction unmatched. CDR1 and CDR2 from the germline V gene are SGHVS and FNYEAQ. CDR3 bases: TGTGCCAGCAGCTCACGACAGGGGGCGGGAGGAAACACCATATATTTT. Its translation: CASSSRQGAGGNTIYF.

The chain joins TRBV27 to TRBJ2-1; the D is unclear. This CDR3 has 13 amino acids. The V end was cut by 3 bases, the J end by 7 bases, with 10 bases between. Germline CDR1 and CDR2: MNHEY and SMNVEV (reference sequence). The CDR3 region has the DNA TGTGCCAGCAGTTTCGGAACTAAAAATGAGCAGTTCTTC. Protein product: CASSFGTKNEQFF.

This clone was counted between two and nine times. The rearrangement links TRBV16 to TRBJ2-3; D may be TRBD1 (6 bases). The length of the CDR3 is 17 residues. Deletions cut 2 bases from V and 2 bases from J, with 17 bases between. From germline, CDR1 is KGHSY and CDR2 FQNENV. DNA for the CDR3: TGTGCCAGCAGCCAACCCCGGGACAAATCCTTCACAGATACGCAGTATTTT. This translates into CASSQPRDKSFTDTQYF. Full variable domain (remainder filled in from reference TRBV16 and TRBJ2-3): GEEVAQTPKHLVRGEGQKAKLYCAPIKGHSYVFWYQQVLKNEFKFLISFQNENVFDETGMPKERFSAKCLPNSPCSLEIQATKLEDSAVYFCASSQPRDKSFTDTQYFGPGTRLTVL.